A selection of T cell receptor beta chains follows, all from one sample in a study of cytomegalovirus exposure and HLA in healthy donors. Clones were read by immunoSEQ multiplex PCR, and TCRdb kept only the in-frame ones, dropping some. The repertoire holds approximately 120,000 clones, with approximately 87% as singletons. Sample: PBMCs. All receptors come from a young man in good health and CMV-seropositive. The CDR3 runs from the conserved cysteine through the conserved F or W. The D gene is left open where the match is weak. Expanded clones are given a class, and other clones once, few, many or no size at all.

V: TRBV5-5; J: TRBJ2-5; size: .; D: .; CDR3: CASSLEQSLIETQYF; DNA: TGTGCCAGCAGCTTGGAACAGAGTTTAATAGAGACCCAGTACTTC
V: TRBV7-6; J: TRBJ1-4; size: .; D: .; CDR3: CASSVTGFIDEKLFF; DNA: TGTGCCAGCAGCGTTACAGGGTTTATTGATGAAAAACTGTTTTTT
V: TRBV5-1; J: TRBJ2-6; size: few; D: .; CDR3: CASSLDGANVLTF; DNA: TGCGCCAGCAGCCTAGATGGGGCCAACGTCCTGACTTTC
V: TRBV6-6; J: TRBJ2-1; size: .; D: TRBD1; CDR3: CASRGGQGYNEQFF; DNA: TGTGCCAGCAGAGGGGGACAGGGTTACAATGAGCAGTTCTTC
V: TRBV5-1; J: TRBJ1-5; size: .; D: .; CDR3: CASSLSRDPSTQPQHF; DNA: TGCGCCAGCAGCCTCTCGCGGGACCCGTCCACCCAGCCCCAGCATTTT
V: TRBV6-1; J: TRBJ1-1; size: .; D: .; CDR3: CASSDLGRENTEAFF; DNA: TGTGCCAGCAGTGATTTGGGCAGGGAGAACACTGAAGCTTTCTTT
V: TRBV9; J: TRBJ2-3; size: .; D: TRBD2; CDR3: CASSRPLAGVNTDTQYF; DNA: TGTGCCAGCAGCCGACCCCTAGCGGGGGTTAACACAGATACGCAGTATTTT
V: TRBV10-2; J: TRBJ1-2; size: .; D: TRBD1; CDR3: CASSESTGAALYGYTF; DNA: TGCGCCAGCAGTGAGTCGACAGGGGCGGCCCTCTATGGCTACACCTTC
V: TRBV7-2; J: TRBJ2-1; size: .; D: TRBD1; CDR3: CASSLAGTGRYNEQFF; DNA: TGTGCCAGCAGCTTAGCTGGGACAGGGCGCTACAATGAGCAGTTCTTC
V: TRBV10-3; J: TRBJ1-2; size: .; D: .; CDR3: CAISGGGGYTF; DNA: TGTGCCATCAGTGGAGGGGGTGGCTACACCTTC
V: TRBV5-4; J: TRBJ2-5; size: .; D: TRBD2; CDR3: CASSPSAGGRETQYF; DNA: TGTGCCAGCTCCCCCTCAGCGGGGGGGCGGGAGACCCAGTACTTC
V: TRBV19; J: TRBJ1-5; size: .; D: TRBD1; CDR3: CASSSGQGAHQPQHF; DNA: TGTGCCAGTAGTTCCGGACAGGGGGCACATCAGCCCCAGCATTTT
V: TRBV5-6; J: TRBJ1-2; size: few; D: .; CDR3: CASSPDSSNYGYTF; DNA: TGTGCCAGCAGCCCGGACAGCTCTAACTATGGCTACACCTTC
V: TRBV30; J: TRBJ1-2; size: .; D: TRBD1; CDR3: CAWSTGENYGYTF; DNA: TGTGCCTGGAGTACAGGGGAGAACTATGGCTACACCTTC
V: TRBV28; J: TRBJ1-5; size: .; D: .; CDR3: CASRSRESQHF; DNA: TGTGCCAGCAGATCAAGGGAGTCCCAGCATTTT
V: TRBV7-9; J: TRBJ1-2; size: .; D: TRBD1; CDR3: CASSPVDRGPGYTF; DNA: TGTGCCAGCAGCCCCGTGGACAGGGGGCCGGGCTACACCTTC
V: TRBV7-8; J: TRBJ2-5; size: .; D: TRBD2; CDR3: CASSLSLGTSGVETQYF; DNA: TGTGCCAGCAGCTTATCGCTAGGGACTAGCGGGGTTGAGACCCAGTACTTC
V: TRBV5-6; J: TRBJ2-7; size: .; D: TRBD1; CDR3: CASSAGTGGEQYF; DNA: TGTGCCAGCAGCGCAGGGACAGGCGGCGAGCAGTACTTC